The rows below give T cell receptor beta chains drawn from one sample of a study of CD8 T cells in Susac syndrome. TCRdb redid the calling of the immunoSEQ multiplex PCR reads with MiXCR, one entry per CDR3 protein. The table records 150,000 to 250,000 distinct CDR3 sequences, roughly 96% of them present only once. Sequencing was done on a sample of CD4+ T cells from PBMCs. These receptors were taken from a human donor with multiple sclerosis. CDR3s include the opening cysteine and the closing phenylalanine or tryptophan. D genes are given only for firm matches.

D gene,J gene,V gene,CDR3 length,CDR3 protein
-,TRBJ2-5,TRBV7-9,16,CASSLLGSGYLETQYF
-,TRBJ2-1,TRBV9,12,CASSVAIGEQFF
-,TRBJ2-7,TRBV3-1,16,CASSHYLAGSTGEQYF
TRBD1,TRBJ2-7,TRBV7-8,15,CASRIRRDRAYEQYF
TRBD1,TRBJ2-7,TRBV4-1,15,CASSQPKTGDYEQYF
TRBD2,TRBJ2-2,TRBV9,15,CASSVTSGLFGELFF
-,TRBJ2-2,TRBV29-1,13,CSVSGQCNGELFF
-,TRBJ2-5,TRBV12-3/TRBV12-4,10,CASTTRGQYF
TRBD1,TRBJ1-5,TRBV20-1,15,CSASFAQGGGQPQHF
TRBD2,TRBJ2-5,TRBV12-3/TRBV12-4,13,CASRGLAGPTQYF
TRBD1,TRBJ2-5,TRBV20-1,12,CSAIQGALAQYF
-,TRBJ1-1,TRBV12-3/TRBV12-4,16,CASSGLGPWTGAEAFF
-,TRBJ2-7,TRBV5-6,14,CASSLAGPALEQYF
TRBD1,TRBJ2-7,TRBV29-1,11,CSGADRVEQYF
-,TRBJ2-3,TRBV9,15,CASSPQAKAVDTQYF
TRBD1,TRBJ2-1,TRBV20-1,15,CSARERGQGGNEQFF
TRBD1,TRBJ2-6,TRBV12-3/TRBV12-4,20,CASSLARIGTGHSGANVLTF
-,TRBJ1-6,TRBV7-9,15,CASSPVGQPNSPLHF
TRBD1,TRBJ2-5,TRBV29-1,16,CSVGGVGQVVWETQYF
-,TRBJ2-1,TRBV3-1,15,CASSPVQDSYNEQFF
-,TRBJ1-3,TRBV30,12,CAWSREGNTIYF
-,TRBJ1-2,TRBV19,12,CASSDRSYGYTF
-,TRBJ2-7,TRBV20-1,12,CSAGPGSYEQYF
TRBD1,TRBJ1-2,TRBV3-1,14,CASSQADRGIGYTF
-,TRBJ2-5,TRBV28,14,CASRGLGGQETQYF
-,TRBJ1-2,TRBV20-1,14,CSARREQARGGYTF
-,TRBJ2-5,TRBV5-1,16,CASSLVADSPQETQYF
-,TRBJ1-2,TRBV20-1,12,CSARVNGYGYTF
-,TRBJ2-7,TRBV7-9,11,CASSLEDEQYF
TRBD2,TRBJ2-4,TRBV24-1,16,CATSGLAGGEVNIQYF
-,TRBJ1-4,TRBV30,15,CAWTGGASFHEKLFF
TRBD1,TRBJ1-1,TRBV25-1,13,CASTDRVNTEAFF
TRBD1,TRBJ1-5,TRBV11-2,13,CASSADREQPQHF
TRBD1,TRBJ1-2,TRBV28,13,CASSLGTGGGYTF
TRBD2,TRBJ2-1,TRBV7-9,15,CASSLGGSVYNEQFF